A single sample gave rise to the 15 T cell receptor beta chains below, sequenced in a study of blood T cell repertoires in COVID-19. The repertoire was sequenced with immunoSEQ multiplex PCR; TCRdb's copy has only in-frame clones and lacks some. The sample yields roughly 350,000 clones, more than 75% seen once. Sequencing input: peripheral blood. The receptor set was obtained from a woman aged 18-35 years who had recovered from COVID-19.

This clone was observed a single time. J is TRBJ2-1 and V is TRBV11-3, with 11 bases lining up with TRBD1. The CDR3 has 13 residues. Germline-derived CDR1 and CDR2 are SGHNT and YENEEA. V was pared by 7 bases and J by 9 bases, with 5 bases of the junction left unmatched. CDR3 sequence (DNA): TGTGCCAGCACCCGGACAGGGGGCTCTGAGCAGTTCTTC. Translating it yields CASTRTGGSEQFF.

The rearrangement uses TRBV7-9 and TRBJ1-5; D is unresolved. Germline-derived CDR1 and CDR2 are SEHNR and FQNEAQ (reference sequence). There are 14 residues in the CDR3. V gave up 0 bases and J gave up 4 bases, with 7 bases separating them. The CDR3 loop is CASSLATANQPQHF. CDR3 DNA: TGTGCCAGCAGCTTAGCGACTGCTAATCAGCCCCAGCATTTT.

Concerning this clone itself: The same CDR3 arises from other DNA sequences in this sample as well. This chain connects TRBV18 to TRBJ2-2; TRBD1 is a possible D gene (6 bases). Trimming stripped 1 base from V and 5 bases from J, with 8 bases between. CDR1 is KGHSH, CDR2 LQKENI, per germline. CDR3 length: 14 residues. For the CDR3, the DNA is TGTGCCAGCTCACCACTACAGGGTACCGGGGAGCTGTTTTTT. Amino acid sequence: CASSPLQGTGELFF.

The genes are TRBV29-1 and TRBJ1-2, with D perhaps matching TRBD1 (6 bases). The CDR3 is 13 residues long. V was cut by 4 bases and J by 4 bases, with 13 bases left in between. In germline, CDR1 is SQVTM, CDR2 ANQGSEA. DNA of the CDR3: TGCAGCGTTGGGGGGCAGGGGCGCTATGGCTACACCTTC. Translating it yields CSVGGQGRYGYTF.

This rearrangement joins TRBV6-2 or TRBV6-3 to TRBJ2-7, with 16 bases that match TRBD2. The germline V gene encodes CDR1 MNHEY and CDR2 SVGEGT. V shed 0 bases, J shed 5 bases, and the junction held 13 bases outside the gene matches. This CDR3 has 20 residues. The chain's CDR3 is CASSYSSTGLAGGPVNEQYV. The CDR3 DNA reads TGTGCCAGCAGTTACTCATCTACGGGACTAGCGGGAGGGCCGGTCAACGAGCAGTACGTC.

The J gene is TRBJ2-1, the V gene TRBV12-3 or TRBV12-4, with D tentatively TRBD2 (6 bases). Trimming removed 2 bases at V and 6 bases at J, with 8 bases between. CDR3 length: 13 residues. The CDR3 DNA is TGTGCCAGCAGTTTACGGAGGGGCAATGAGCAGTTCTTC. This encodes CASSLRRGNEQFF.

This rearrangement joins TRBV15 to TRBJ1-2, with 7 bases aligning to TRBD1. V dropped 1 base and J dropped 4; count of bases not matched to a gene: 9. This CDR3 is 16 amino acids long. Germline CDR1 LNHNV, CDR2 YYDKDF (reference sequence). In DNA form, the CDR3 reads TGTGCCACCAGCAGAGGCGGTACAGGGGCGGTCTATGGCTACACCTTC. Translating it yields CATSRGGTGAVYGYTF.

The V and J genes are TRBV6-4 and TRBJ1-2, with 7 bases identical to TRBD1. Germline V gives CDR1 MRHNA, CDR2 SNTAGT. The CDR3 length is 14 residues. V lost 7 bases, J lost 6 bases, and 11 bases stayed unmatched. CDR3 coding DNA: TGTGCCAGCACCCAAGACAGGGTCGGCCATGGCTACACCTTC. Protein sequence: CASTQDRVGHGYTF.

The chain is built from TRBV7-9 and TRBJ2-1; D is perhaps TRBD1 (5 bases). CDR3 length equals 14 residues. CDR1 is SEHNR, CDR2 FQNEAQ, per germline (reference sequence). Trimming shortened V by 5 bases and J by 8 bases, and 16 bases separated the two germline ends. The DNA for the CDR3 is TGTGCCAGCAGCCTCTCACCGACAGACGATGAGCAGTTCTTC. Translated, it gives CASSLSPTDDEQFF.

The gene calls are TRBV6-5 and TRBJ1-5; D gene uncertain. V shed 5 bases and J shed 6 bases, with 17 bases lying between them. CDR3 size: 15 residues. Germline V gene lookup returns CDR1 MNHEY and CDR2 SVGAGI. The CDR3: CASSPDGEGGQPQHF. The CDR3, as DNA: TGTGCCAGCAGTCCCGACGGGGAAGGAGGTCAGCCCCAGCATTTT.

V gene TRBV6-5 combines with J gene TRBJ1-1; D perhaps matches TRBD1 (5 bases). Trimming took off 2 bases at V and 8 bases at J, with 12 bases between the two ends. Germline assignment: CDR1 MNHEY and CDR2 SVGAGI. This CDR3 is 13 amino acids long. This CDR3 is CASSYARGREAFF. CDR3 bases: TGTGCCAGCAGTTACGCCCGGGGGAGGGAAGCTTTCTTT.

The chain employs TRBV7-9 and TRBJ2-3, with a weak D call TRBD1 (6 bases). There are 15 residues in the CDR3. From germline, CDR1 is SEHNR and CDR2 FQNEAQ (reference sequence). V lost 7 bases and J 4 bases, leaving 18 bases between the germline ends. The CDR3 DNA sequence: TGTGCCAGCACCCAGGGGACCAAACCCCCAGATACGCAGTATTTT. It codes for CASTQGTKPPDTQYF.

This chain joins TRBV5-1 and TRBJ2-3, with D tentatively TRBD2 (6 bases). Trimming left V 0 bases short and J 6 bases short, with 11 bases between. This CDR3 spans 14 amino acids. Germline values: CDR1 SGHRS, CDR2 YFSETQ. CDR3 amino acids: CASSLGGVPDTQYF. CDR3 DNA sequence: TGCGCCAGCAGCTTGGGGGGGGTCCCCGATACGCAGTATTTT.

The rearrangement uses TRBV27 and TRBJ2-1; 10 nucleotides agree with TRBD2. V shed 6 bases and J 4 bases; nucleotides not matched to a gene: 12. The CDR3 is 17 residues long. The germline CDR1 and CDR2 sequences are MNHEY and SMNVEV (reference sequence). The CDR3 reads CASSLRLAGGLYNEQFF. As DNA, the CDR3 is TGTGCCAGCAGCCTTAGACTAGCGGGCGGACTATACAATGAGCAGTTCTTC.

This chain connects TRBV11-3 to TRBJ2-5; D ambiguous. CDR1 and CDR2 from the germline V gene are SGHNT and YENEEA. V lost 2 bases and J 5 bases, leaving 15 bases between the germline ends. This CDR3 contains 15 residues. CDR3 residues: CASSLNSILGETQYF. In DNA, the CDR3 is TGTGCCAGCAGCTTAAACTCCATTCTCGGGGAGACCCAGTACTTC. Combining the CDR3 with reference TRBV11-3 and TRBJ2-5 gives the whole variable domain EAGVVQSPRYKIIEKKQPVAFWCNPISGHNTLYWYLQNLGQGPELLIRYENEEAVDDSQLPKDRFSAERLKGVDSTLKIQPAELGDSAVYLCASSLNSILGETQYFGPGTRLLVL.